The source of this TCR beta chain is a study of blood T cell repertoires in COVID-19. Across the study: The study drew acute and convalescent COVID-19 samples from the United States, Italy and Spain. Sources were T cells, B-cell-depleted T cells, or PBMCs; the material itself was cDNA or gDNA.

Per the original data handling: Amplifying reference gene primers gave estimates of nucleated cell counts. Here immunoSEQ multiplex PCR was the method, and the copy in TCRdb shows in-frame clones only, minus some. The V and J calls and clone size are taken from that table; D and trimming were inferred from the DNA. The sample consists of 120,000 to 150,000 clones, approximately 84% of them appearing once. The CDR3 runs to 13 residues. With 7 bases removed from V and 1 base from J, the gap between germline ends came to 10 bases. Germline V gene lookup returns CDR1 KGHSH and CDR2 LQKENI. The chain uses TRBV18 and TRBJ2-5, with D uncertain. Source material: peripheral blood. This clonotype was sampled from a human donor with acute or convalescent COVID-19. The donor label of this sample is uncertain. Written as DNA, the CDR3 is TGTGCCAGCTTAATGGCGGTCCAAGAGACCCAGTACTTC. Translation: CASLMAVQETQYF.